The 13 T cell receptor beta chains reported below all come from one sample, sequenced in a study of human T cells and chemical hapten exposure. TCRdb analysed the RACE reads with MiXCR anew, one entry per CDR3 protein. The table lists more than 85,000 distinct CDR3 sequences, about 9% of them singletons. Documented time point: pre-sensitization, week 0. Treatment noted: therapeutic diphenylcyclopropenone sensitization with weekly scalp DPC. Sequencing was performed on whole blood, taken in connection with sensitization to the hapten diphenylcyclopropenone (DPC). The receptors here all came from a man aged 40-49 years with alopecia areata. Some clones in this sample may be carry-over from other donors' samples.

This chain joins TRBV12-3 or TRBV12-4 and TRBJ2-1; 12 bases map to TRBD2. Unmatched junction bases numbered 12, after V lost 2 bases and J lost 13 bases. The CDR3 runs 16 residues. CDR3 nucleotide sequence: TGTGCCAGCAGTTTATTGAGACTAGCGGGAGAATGGGGACAGTTCTTC. The encoded protein is CASSLLRLAGEWGQFF.

This clonotype was seen more than once but under ten times. The V gene is TRBV27, the J gene TRBJ1-1; D is unclear. V lost 3 bases, J lost 7 bases, and 12 bases lay in between. The CDR3 covers 13 residues. The germline CDR1 and CDR2 sequences are MNHEY and SMNVEV (reference sequence). As DNA, the CDR3 is TGTGCCAGCAGTTTCACGATCGCCCATGAAGCTTTCTTT. It specifies CASSFTIAHEAFF.

This clonotype was counted many times. The genes are TRBV28 and TRBJ1-1; D uncertain. The germline gives CDR1 MDHEN, CDR2 SYDVKM. Trimming cost V 2 bases and J 0 bases, with 10 bases left between them. The CDR3 spans 15 residues. The CDR3 DNA reads TGTGCCAGCAGTTTACGGTGGATGGTGAACACTGAAGCTTTCTTT. It codes for CASSLRWMVNTEAFF.

This clonotype was observed a few times. The chain joins TRBV12-3 or TRBV12-4 to TRBJ2-7; perhaps D is TRBD1 or TRBD2 (5 bases each). The CDR3 covers 15 residues. Deletions cut 6 bases from V and 2 bases from J, with 17 bases between. The CDR3 DNA reads TGTGCCAGCAGCAATATCGGGGCGCCAACCTACGAGCAGTACGTC. Translated, it gives CASSNIGAPTYEQYV.

This clonotype came up many times. The rearrangement uses TRBV30 and TRBJ1-1; 8 bases agree with TRBD1. Germline assignment: CDR1 GTSNPN and CDR2 SVGIG (reference sequence). There are 14 residues in the CDR3. With 4 bases clipped from V and 4 bases from J, the junction kept 8 bases outside the gene matches. In nucleotides, the CDR3 is TGTGCCTGGACCTTGACAGGGGTAAGCACTGAAGCTTTCTTT. It yields the protein CAWTLTGVSTEAFF.

This clonotype appeared many times. The gene calls are TRBV7-2 and TRBJ2-1; 10 bases match TRBD2. CDR1 and CDR2 from the germline V gene are SGHTA and FQGNSA. CDR3 length equals 17 residues. V gave up 1 base and J gave up 4 bases; unmatched junction bases: 7. This chain's CDR3 is CASSLVLAGVPYNEQFF. As DNA, the CDR3 is TGTGCCAGCAGCTTAGTCCTAGCGGGAGTCCCTTACAATGAGCAGTTCTTC.

This clonotype was found many times. V and J are TRBV5-1 and TRBJ2-7; 7 bases map to TRBD1. Germline V gives CDR1 SGHRS, CDR2 YFSETQ. Unmatched junction bases numbered 8, after V lost 4 bases and J lost 4 bases. This CDR3 contains 14 residues. The CDR3 sequence is CASSLGQPGYEQYV. The CDR3 DNA sequence: TGCGCCAGCAGCCTGGGACAGCCAGGGTACGAGCAGTACGTC.

This chain uses TRBV7-9 with TRBJ2-7; possibly TRBD2 for D (6 bases). There are 13 residues in the CDR3. In germline, CDR1 is SEHNR, CDR2 FQNEAQ (reference sequence). Trimming took off 2 bases at V and 2 bases at J, with 7 bases between the two ends. CDR3 nucleotide sequence: TGTGCCAGCAGCTTAAGGGAGGCCTACGAGCAGTACGTC. Translated: CASSLREAYEQYV.

This clonotype was counted a few times. The gene calls are TRBV29-1 and TRBJ2-7; 7 bases match TRBD1. Germline V gene sequence: CDR1 SQVTM, CDR2 ANQGSEA. CDR3 length: 15 residues. Unmatched junction bases numbered 12, after V lost 7 bases and J lost 0 bases. This chain's CDR3 is CSGASGTEGSYEQYV. CDR3 nucleotides: TGCAGCGGAGCCTCCGGGACAGAAGGCTCCTACGAGCAGTACGTC.

This chain joins TRBV7-2 and TRBJ2-3; 7 bases are a match to TRBD2. The CDR3 contains 16 residues. Germline trimming cut 0 bases from V and 2 bases from J; bases unmatched to any gene: 5. Germline assignment: CDR1 SGHTA and CDR2 FQGNSA. CDR3 in DNA: TGTGCCAGCAGCTTAGCGGGACTACAGAACACAGATACGCAGTATTTT. Translating gives CASSLAGLQNTDTQYF.

This clonotype appeared a few times. J is TRBJ2-7 and V is TRBV7-2, with D unclear. With 5 bases removed from V and 4 bases from J, the gap between germline ends came to 27 bases. The germline V gene encodes CDR1 SGHTA and CDR2 FQGNSA. The CDR3 totals 18 residues. The CDR3 sequence is CASSHRDLVRRSDYEQYF. As DNA, the CDR3 is TGTGCCAGCAGCCACCGAGACCTAGTGCGGCGGAGCGATTACGAGCAGTACTTC.

This clonotype was counted a few times. The chain has TRBV7-2 and TRBJ1-2; D is undetermined. The V gene's germline CDR1 is SGHTA and CDR2 FQGNSA. V was shortened by 1 base and J by 0 bases, with 15 bases between the two germline ends. The CDR3 is 17 residues long. The CDR3 spells CASSLDSSAGANYGYTF. CDR3 sequence (DNA): TGTGCCAGCAGCTTAGATAGTTCAGCAGGAGCTAACTATGGCTACACCTTC. The full variable domain, completed using reference TRBV7-2 and TRBJ1-2, is GAGVSQSPSNKVTEKGKDVELRCDPISGHTALYWYRQSLGQGLEFLIYFQGNSAPDKSGLPSDRFSAERTGGSVSTLTIQRTQQEDSAVYLCASSLDSSAGANYGYTFGSGTRLTVV.

This chain joins TRBV29-1 and TRBJ2-5; perhaps TRBD2 as D (5 bases). The V gene lost 6 bases and the J gene lost 4 bases, with 21 bases spanning the gap. The CDR3 spans 15 residues. The germline gives CDR1 SQVTM, CDR2 ANQGSEA. The CDR3 spells CSVQLRLAVGETQYF. The DNA of the CDR3 is TGCAGCGTGCAGCTCCGGCTAGCTGTCGGAGAGACCCAGTACTTC.